The rows below give T cell receptor beta chains drawn from one sample of a study of T-cell reconstitution after alpha-beta-depleted transplantation in children. TCRdb re-called the PCR reads with MiXCR, one entry per CDR3 protein. Of around 380,000 distinct CDR3 sequences in the sample, around 9.9% are singletons; the top ten hold 4.5% to 7%. The input for sequencing was PBMCs from the stem cell graft donor, taken from the stem cell graft. These receptors came from a human donor who donated a stem cell graft to a child with acute myeloid leukemia. Each CDR3 is given with its conserved first and last residue.

TRBV7-2	TRBJ2-7	CASSLAAGGPTYEQYF
TRBV3-1	TRBJ1-1	CASSFSGTGSTEAFF
TRBV25-1	TRBJ1-2	CASSEYGTGGYGYTF
TRBV29-1	TRBJ2-1	CSGGDEQFF
TRBV7-8	TRBJ2-5	CASSRRGTTQETQYF
TRBV20-1	TRBJ2-3	CSASSGVAGSDTQYF
TRBV12-5	TRBJ2-3	CASYQTSGSTDTQYF
TRBV15	TRBJ2-3	CATSSGTSGLTDTQYF
TRBV7-2	TRBJ2-3	CASSLDPSTDTQYF
TRBV12-3/TRBV12-4	TRBJ2-7	CASSLKQPWGPGYGREQYF
TRBV11-2	TRBJ2-7	CASSVSGTSPYEQYF
TRBV10-3	TRBJ2-1	CAISERDYNEQFF
TRBV7-8	TRBJ1-5	CASSLGGLFSNQPQHF
TRBV7-2	TRBJ2-2	CASSQLAVTGELFF
TRBV5-5	TRBJ2-1	CASSALAGMRNEQFF
TRBV20-1	TRBJ2-7	CSASRQGYEQYF
TRBV7-9	TRBJ2-1	CASSSTGTGWGNEQFF
TRBV19	TRBJ2-1	CASSKQGVGEQFF
TRBV20-1	TRBJ2-7	CSAGTRQGLYEQYF
TRBV6-6	TRBJ1-6	CASSQTNSPLHF
TRBV5-1	TRBJ2-1	CASTGTGLSNEQFF
TRBV12-3/TRBV12-4	TRBJ1-1	CASSVRGPWTEAFF
TRBV4-3	TRBJ2-1	CASSQERRASSYNEQFF
TRBV27	TRBJ2-7	CASRGQHYEQYF
TRBV5-6	TRBJ2-2	CASSFTSGPNTGELFF
TRBV10-3	TRBJ2-6	CATDGGAGANVLTF
TRBV20-1	TRBJ2-1	CSARDDRKSVNEQFF
TRBV7-2	TRBJ1-2	CASSYTGGSSYYGYTF
TRBV20-1	TRBJ2-1	CSARVTSSYNEQFF
TRBV10-3	TRBJ2-5	CAASGTSGGQETQYF
TRBV20-1	TRBJ1-3	CSARRFSGNTIYF
TRBV12-3/TRBV12-4	TRBJ1-1	CASSSSPEAFF
TRBV28	TRBJ2-3	CASSPPGTGVADTQYF